The subject of this entry is one T cell receptor (beta chain). Looked up from germline, CDR1 is MDHEN and CDR2 is SYDVKM. Unmatched junction bases numbered 9, after V lost 3 bases and J lost 10 bases. This CDR3 has 15 residues. This table comes from immunoSEQ multiplex PCR, and its TCRdb copy is limited to in-frame clones, with some not included. The sample lists 350,000 to 400,000 clones; approximately 91% were seen once. Treatment specified: roughly 20 received Ad26.COV2.S at low or high dose, single or two shots; roughly five received placebo; per-sample allocation not given. Samples were taken on day 63 after the first vaccine or placebo injection. The sample is drawn from a study of Ad26.COV2.S vaccination and SARS-CoV-2 variants.

The chain carries TRBV28 and TRBJ1-6, with 7 bases that match TRBD1. The sequencing here drew on peripheral blood, taken in a trial of Ad26.COV2.S vaccine versus placebo. This clonotype was sampled from a person between 18 and 65 years old who received the Ad26.COV2.S COVID-19 vaccine or a placebo. The CDR3 loop reads CASSFPDRVGSPLHF. As DNA, the CDR3 is TGTGCCAGCAGTTTCCCTGACAGGGTAGGATCACCCCTCCACTTT.